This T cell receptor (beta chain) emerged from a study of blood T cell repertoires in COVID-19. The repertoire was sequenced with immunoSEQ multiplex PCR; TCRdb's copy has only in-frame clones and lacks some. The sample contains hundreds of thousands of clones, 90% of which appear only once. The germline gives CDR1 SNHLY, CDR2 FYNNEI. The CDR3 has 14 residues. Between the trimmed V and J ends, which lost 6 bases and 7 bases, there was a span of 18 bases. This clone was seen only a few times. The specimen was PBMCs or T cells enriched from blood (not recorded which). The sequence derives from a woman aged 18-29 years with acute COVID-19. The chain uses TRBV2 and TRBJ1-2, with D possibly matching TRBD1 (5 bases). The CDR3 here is CASREQGMTVGYTF. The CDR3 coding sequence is TGTGCCAGCAGAGAGCAGGGTATGACGGTTGGCTACACCTTC.